Listed here are 27 T cell receptor beta chains from one sample, sequenced in a study of blood T cells in healthy people across ages. Next came a second PCR, run for about 7 to 12 cycles, which used a sample-barcoded 5' primer along with a J-beta primer mix. Using its own MiXCR run on the 5' RACE reads, TCRdb lists one record per CDR3 protein. The top ten hold approximately 2.9% of the sample, which has hundreds of thousands of distinct CDR3 sequences, more than 25% seen once. The same data also went into a second study, on T cells of mothers and their children.

The source material was blood. The receptors stem from a boy aged 5 to 17 in good health.

The table lists this clonotype with a few counts. The chain recombines TRBV11-2 with TRBJ2-1, with D possibly matching TRBD1 (6 bases). The germline CDR1 and CDR2 sequences are SGHAT and FQNNGV. The germline V and J ends were trimmed by 5 bases and 9 bases, with 14 bases remaining between them. The CDR3 extends over 13 amino acids. The CDR3 region is CASSPWTVSEQFF. CDR3 sequence (DNA): TGTGCCAGCAGCCCCTGGACAGTAAGTGAGCAGTTCTTC.

In its sample, this clonotype was seen a few times. The V call is TRBV28, the J call TRBJ2-7; a weak D match, TRBD2 (5 bases). The CDR3 consists of 16 residues. Per the germline V gene, CDR1 is MDHEN and CDR2 is SYDVKM. Trimming left V 6 bases short and J 3 bases short, with 21 bases between. Here the CDR3 reads CASSRQERAWIYEQYF. DNA of the CDR3: TGTGCCAGCAGCCGCCAAGAGAGGGCCTGGATCTACGAGCAGTACTTC.

This clonotype came up a few times. CDR3: CASSMPTGEATNEKLFF. DNA of the CDR3: TGTGCCAGCAGCATGCCGACAGGGGAGGCAACTAATGAAAAACTGTTTTTT. This chain uses TRBV7-6 with TRBJ1-4; TRBD1 agrees at 8 bases. This CDR3 comprises 17 residues. V shed 5 bases and J 0 bases; nucleotides not matched to a gene: 8. Germline V gene data show CDR1 as SGHVS and CDR2 as FNYEAQ.

The chain recombines TRBV15 with TRBJ1-5; D is perhaps TRBD1 (5 bases). The CDR3 contains 16 residues. Looked up from germline, CDR1 is LNHNV and CDR2 is YYDKDF (reference sequence). The V and J ends lost 0 bases and 5 bases respectively, with 14 bases between them. The CDR3, as DNA: TGTGCCACCAGCAGAGATCAGCCAGGGATCGATCAGCCCCAGCATTTT. This codes for CATSRDQPGIDQPQHF.

The J gene is TRBJ2-1, the V gene TRBV4-1, with D perhaps matching TRBD1 or TRBD2 (5 bases each). Trimming pared 4 bases from V and 10 bases from J, leaving 14 bases between. Per the germline V gene, CDR1 is MGHRA and CDR2 is YSYEKL. The CDR3 runs 13 residues. CDR3 bases: TGCGCCAGCAGCCGAGTGAGGGGTGGCGAGCAGTTCTTC. Translation: CASSRVRGGEQFF.

This clonotype was recorded a few times. The chain uses TRBV6-5 and TRBJ1-5; 8 bases fit TRBD1. Germline V lookup: CDR1 MNHEY, CDR2 SVGAGI. The CDR3 is made up of 14 amino acids. V lost 4 bases, J lost 5 bases, and 4 bases stayed unmatched. The CDR3 nucleotides are TGTGCCAGCAGTTGGGACAGGACGTATCAGCCCCAGCATTTT. Its translation is CASSWDRTYQPQHF.

This chain uses TRBV5-1 with TRBJ2-2, with D possibly called TRBD1 or TRBD2 (5 bases each). Germline CDR1 reads SGHRS; CDR2 reads YFSETQ. Trimming pared 7 bases from V and 3 bases from J, leaving 16 bases between. There are 15 residues in the CDR3. The CDR3 protein is CASGDPRVDTGELFF. The CDR3 bases are TGCGCCAGCGGGGACCCCAGGGTAGACACCGGGGAGCTGTTTTTT.

The V and J genes are TRBV20-1 and TRBJ2-5; D remains unclear. Deletions cut 6 bases from V and 5 bases from J, with 13 bases between. The CDR3 runs 12 residues. CDR1 and CDR2 (germline): DFQATT, SNEGSKA (reference sequence). In DNA form, the CDR3 reads TGCAGTGCACGGTCCCAAAGGGAGACCCAGTACTTC. It encodes CSARSQRETQYF.

This sequence joins TRBV6-5 and TRBJ1-4; D is unresolved. The CDR3 sequence is 15 residues long. V was cut by 0 bases and J by 5 bases, with 10 bases left in between. CDR1 and CDR2 (germline): MNHEY, SVGAGI. CDR3 loop: CASSYSMYGNEKLFF. DNA of the CDR3: TGTGCCAGCAGTTACTCGATGTACGGGAATGAAAAACTGTTTTTT.

The chain links TRBV6-6 to TRBJ2-5; TRBD2 matches at 8 bases. Germline trimming cut 7 bases from V and 2 bases from J; bases unmatched to any gene: 9. CDR1 is MNHNY and CDR2 is SVGAGI in the germline V gene (reference sequence). This CDR3 is built from 15 residues. The chain's CDR3 is CASTGGATYQETQYF. DNA for the CDR3: TGTGCCAGCACCGGGGGGGCCACCTATCAAGAGACCCAGTACTTC.

The chain recombines TRBV28 with TRBJ2-3; D ambiguous. Trimming took off 10 bases at V and 4 bases at J, with 18 bases between the two ends. CDR3 length: 14 residues. The germline CDR1 and CDR2 sequences are MDHEN and SYDVKM. The CDR3 bases are TGTGCCATCTCTCCGGACGCACTCGCAGATACGCAGTATTTT. This encodes CAISPDALADTQYF.

The rearrangement uses TRBV12-5 and TRBJ1-6, with TRBD1 matching over 7 bases. The CDR3 covers 15 residues. Germline V lookup: CDR1 LGHNT, CDR2 FRNRAP. The V and J ends lost 6 bases and 6 bases, in that order; junction bases with no gene match: 8. The CDR3 here is CASGRPQGGNSPLHF. CDR3 DNA: TGTGCTAGTGGACGTCCCCAGGGGGGTAATTCACCCCTCCACTTT.

This clonotype occurred a few times. This chain links TRBV29-1 with TRBJ2-7; tentative D call: TRBD1 (6 bases). With 1 base removed from V and 2 bases from J, the gap between germline ends came to 9 bases. The CDR3 covers 13 residues. Germline V gene lookup returns CDR1 SQVTM and CDR2 ANQGSEA. The CDR3 coding sequence is TGCAGCGTTGAAGGACAGGAGCCCTACGAGCAGTACTTC. It codes for CSVEGQEPYEQYF.

This clonotype has just a few counts. One end of the junction varies from germline; a read error may be responsible. This rearrangement joins TRBV4-2 to TRBJ2-5; the D gene is possibly TRBD2 (6 bases). Germline V gene sequence: CDR1 LGHNA, CDR2 YNFKEQ. The length of the CDR3 is 16 residues. CDR3 in amino acids: CVSSPNPPGAQETQYF. The CDR3 nucleotides are TGTGTCAGCAGCCCCAATCCCCCGGGAGCTCAAGAGACCCAGTACTTC.

This clonotype appeared a few times. The chain uses TRBV25-1 and TRBJ1-4, with D perhaps TRBD1 (5 bases). The CDR3 consists of 13 residues. V was shortened by 4 bases and J by 8 bases, with 11 bases between the two germline ends. Germline loops: CDR1 MGHDK, CDR2 SYGVNS. The CDR3 DNA follows: TGTGCCAGCAGTGGCCAGGAGGGGGAAAAACTGTTTTTT. This gives the protein CASSGQEGEKLFF.

A few counts support this clonotype. The rearrangement uses TRBV29-1 and TRBJ1-2; TRBD1 aligns across 7 bases. The CDR3 runs 13 residues. Trimming took 4 bases from V and 4 from J; bases not matched to a gene: 6. The germline V gene encodes CDR1 SQVTM and CDR2 ANQGSEA. CDR3 sequence (DNA): TGCAGCGTTGGGGACAGTCTTATCTATGGCTACACCTTC. This sequence encodes CSVGDSLIYGYTF. Full variable domain (outside the CDR3, taken from reference TRBV29-1 and TRBJ1-2): SAVISQKPSRDICQRGTSLTIQCQVDSQVTMMFWYRQQPGQSLTLIATANQGSEATYESGFVIDKFPISRPNLTFSTLTVSNMSPEDSSIYLCSVGDSLIYGYTFGSGTRLTVV.

The chain has TRBV7-9 and TRBJ2-5; possible D gene TRBD2, 5 bases. The DNA end is a closer match to TRBJ2-7, so the J assignment may be wrong. The CDR3 has 13 residues. CDR1 SEHNR and CDR2 FQNEAQ come from the germline V gene (reference sequence). The CDR3 reads CASSFFDGNEQYF. The CDR3 nucleotides are TGTGCCAGCAGCTTCTTCGACGGGAACGAGCAGTACTTC.

The chain employs TRBV7-2 and TRBJ2-7; 10 bases match TRBD2. Germline V lookup: CDR1 SGHTA, CDR2 FQGNSA. V lost 9 bases and J lost 4; bases outside the gene matches: 6. The CDR3 is made up of 13 amino acids. The CDR3 protein is CASTRTSGYEQYF. The CDR3 DNA sequence: TGTGCCAGTACCCGGACTAGCGGTTACGAGCAGTACTTC.

The genes are TRBV5-1 and TRBJ2-5, with D possibly TRBD2 on 7 matching bases. The CDR3 contains 15 residues. Germline lookup yields CDR1 SGHRS and CDR2 YFSETQ. The ends were cut back, 5 bases at V and 5 bases at J, with 19 bases in the middle. CDR3 in amino acids: CASSLDPGGGETQYF. As DNA, the CDR3 is TGCGCCAGCAGTCTGGATCCGGGGGGCGGTGAGACCCAGTACTTC.

CDR3 residues: CASSRRTGMEQGEQFF. In nucleotides, the CDR3 is TGTGCCAGCAGTCGTAGGACAGGGATGGAACAGGGTGAGCAGTTCTTC. V gene TRBV28 combines with J gene TRBJ2-5, with 8 bases fitting TRBD1. The end of the DNA is better explained by TRBJ2-1, so the J call may be wrong. Germline V gene data show CDR1 as MDHEN and CDR2 as SYDVKM. The CDR3 totals 16 residues.

V is TRBV7-9 and J is TRBJ1-4, with 10 bases identical to TRBD1. CDR1 is SEHNR and CDR2 is FQNEAQ in the germline V gene (reference sequence). CDR3 length: 18 residues. J was trimmed by 6 bases and V by 7 bases; bases with no gene match: 17. The chain's CDR3 is CASNSTGGALQLDEKLFF. In DNA form, the CDR3 reads TGTGCCAGCAATTCGACAGGGGGCGCCTTGCAACTCGATGAAAAACTGTTTTTT.

The table lists this clonotype with a few counts. The J gene is TRBJ1-4, the V gene TRBV20-1, with TRBD1 identical over 10 bases. CDR1 and CDR2 (germline): DFQATT, SNEGSKA (reference sequence). V was clipped by 0 bases and J by 8 bases; unmatched bases: 6. This CDR3 comprises 15 residues. The CDR3 DNA follows: TGCAGTGCTAGAGATGGGACAGGGGCGGGGGAAAAACTGTTTTTT. This encodes CSARDGTGAGEKLFF.

The V gene is TRBV3-1, the J gene TRBJ1-2; TRBD1 might be the D (6 bases). V was clipped by 1 base and J by 8 bases, with 11 bases between them. In germline, CDR1 is LGHDT, CDR2 YNNKEL (reference sequence). CDR3 length: 13 residues. CDR3 DNA: TGTGCCAGCAGCCAAGGGCTACAGGGAGGCTACACCTTC. Translated: CASSQGLQGGYTF.

The chain recombines TRBV6-5 with TRBJ1-6; TRBD1 matches at 8 bases. The CDR3 runs 16 residues. V dropped 2 bases and J dropped 8; count of bases not matched to a gene: 8. Germline V lookup: CDR1 MNHEY, CDR2 SVGAGI. DNA of the CDR3: TGTGCCAGCAGTTACCTAGCCGGGACAGGTGATTCACCCCTCCACTTT. Its protein product is CASSYLAGTGDSPLHF.

The genes are TRBV12-3 or TRBV12-4 and TRBJ2-7; D tentatively reads TRBD1 or TRBD2 (5 bases each). Trimming stripped 6 bases from V and 3 bases from J, with 15 bases between. The CDR3 runs 14 residues. The CDR3 protein is CASSPGTDDYEQYF. For the CDR3, the DNA is TGTGCCAGCAGCCCCGGGACCGACGACTACGAGCAGTACTTC.

This clonotype occurred a few times. The rearrangement links TRBV6-6 to TRBJ1-4, with D unresolved. The CDR3 totals 14 residues. V lost 0 bases, J lost 8 bases, and 10 bases lay in between. The germline V gene has CDR1 MNHNY and CDR2 SVGAGI (reference sequence). CDR3 nucleotides: TGTGCCAGCAGTTACTCGTTAGTTGAGGAAAAACTGTTTTTT. It is translated as CASSYSLVEEKLFF.

This chain uses TRBV19 with TRBJ1-5; 11 nucleotides align to TRBD1. There are 19 residues in the CDR3. Germline V CDR1 and CDR2: LNHDA, SQIVND (reference sequence). V was pared by 6 bases and J by 2 bases, with 15 bases of the junction left unmatched. The CDR3 reads CASSPPRTGGFMGNQPQHF. CDR3 DNA sequence: TGTGCCAGTAGCCCCCCCAGGACAGGGGGCTTTATGGGCAATCAGCCCCAGCATTTT.